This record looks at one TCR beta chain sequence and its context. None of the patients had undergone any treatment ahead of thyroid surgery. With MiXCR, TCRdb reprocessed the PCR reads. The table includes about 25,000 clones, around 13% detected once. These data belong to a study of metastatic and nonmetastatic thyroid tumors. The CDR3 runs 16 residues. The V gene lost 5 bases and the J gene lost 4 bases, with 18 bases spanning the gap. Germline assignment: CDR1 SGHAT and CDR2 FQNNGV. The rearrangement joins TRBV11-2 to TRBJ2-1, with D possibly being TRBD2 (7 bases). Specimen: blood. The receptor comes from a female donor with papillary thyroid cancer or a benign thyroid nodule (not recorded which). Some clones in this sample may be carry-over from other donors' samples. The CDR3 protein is CASSPGALALYNEQFF. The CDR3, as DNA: TGTGCCAGCAGCCCAGGGGCACTAGCGCTTTACAATGAGCAGTTCTTC.